The 27 T cell receptor beta chains given below trace back to one sample, sequenced in a study of Graves' ophthalmopathy and Graves' hyperthyroidism. Using RNA transcripts, the TCR beta CDR3 regions were amplified. First-round RT-PCR with HTBI primers preceded a second-round multiplex PCR. TCRdb re-derived calls from the multiplex PCR reads in MiXCR, one entry per CDR3 protein. Here the sample spans about 740,000 distinct CDR3 sequences, approximately 40% being singletons. The sequencing input was peripheral blood. The receptors were gathered from an adult man with Graves' ophthalmopathy.

The V and J genes are TRBV20-1 and TRBJ2-3, with a tentative D call TRBD2 (5 bases). The CDR3 spans 11 residues. The germline V gene has CDR1 DFQATT and CDR2 SNEGSKA (reference sequence). Trimming removed 6 bases at V and 4 bases at J, with 8 bases between. DNA for the CDR3: TGCAGTGCAGAGGGAGCAGATACGCAGTATTTT. Translation gives CSAEGADTQYF.

This clonotype showed up many times. The V call is TRBV15, the J call TRBJ1-5, with a tentative D call TRBD1 (5 bases). Germline lookup yields CDR1 LNHNV and CDR2 YYDKDF (reference sequence). Deletions cut 3 bases from V and 0 bases from J, with 9 bases between. This CDR3 contains 15 residues. In DNA, the CDR3 is TGTGCCACCAGCAGTAGACAGAATAGCAATCAGCCCCAGCATTTT. The encoded protein is CATSSRQNSNQPQHF.

This rearrangement joins TRBV7-3 to TRBJ2-1; D might be TRBD1 (6 bases). The germline gives CDR1 SGHTA, CDR2 FQGTGA. The CDR3 spans 17 residues. V was trimmed by 2 bases and J by 0 bases, leaving 14 bases between them. This CDR3 reads CASSLSTGLGSYNEQFF. CDR3 DNA sequence: TGTGCCAGCAGCTTATCGACAGGCTTGGGCTCCTACAATGAGCAGTTCTTC.

This clonotype was observed at least ten times. CDR3 coding DNA: TGTGCCACCAGCAGAGATCTAATCCTCGAGCAGTACTTC. This sequence encodes CATSRDLILEQYF. The gene calls are TRBV15 and TRBJ2-7; D not certain. This CDR3 is built from 13 residues. With 0 bases removed from V and 6 bases from J, the gap between germline ends came to 9 bases. Germline-derived CDR1 and CDR2 are LNHNV and YYDKDF (reference sequence). The entire variable domain, with the rest obtained from reference TRBV15 and TRBJ2-7, is as follows: DAMVIQNPRYQVTQFGKPVTLSCSQTLNHNVMYWYQQKSSQAPKLLFHYYDKDFNNEADTPDNFQSRRPNTSFCFLDIRSPGLGDTAMYLCATSRDLILEQYFGPGTRLTVT.

The rearrangement uses TRBV20-1 and TRBJ2-5; TRBD1 or TRBD2 may be the D gene (6 bases each). CDR3 length: 11 amino acids. Germline CDR1 reads DFQATT; CDR2 reads SNEGSKA (reference sequence). The CDR3 loop reads CRAGGLETQYF. CDR3 nucleotides: TGCAGGGCCGGGGGCCTGGAGACCCAGTACTTC.

This clonotype was detected a few times. The V and J genes are TRBV3-1 and TRBJ1-1; 7 bases agree with TRBD1. CDR1 is LGHDT, CDR2 YNNKEL, per germline (reference sequence). V lost 4 bases and J lost 8; bases outside the gene matches: 13. CDR3 length equals 15 residues. This chain's CDR3 is CASSPGTGEFSEAFF. In DNA, the CDR3 is TGTGCCAGCAGCCCAGGTACAGGGGAATTCTCGGAAGCTTTCTTT.

This clonotype was seen many times. The chain is built from TRBV20-1 and TRBJ2-5, with unresolved D. Germline-derived CDR1 and CDR2 are DFQATT and SNEGSKA (reference sequence). The germline V and J ends were trimmed by 0 bases and 7 bases, with 12 bases remaining between them. The CDR3 runs 13 residues. The DNA of the CDR3 is TGCAGTGCTAGAGAAGGCCAGAAGGGGACCCAGTACTTC. This encodes CSAREGQKGTQYF.

This clonotype was seen only a few times. The chain couples TRBV2 to TRBJ1-5; tentatively, D is TRBD1 (6 bases). Germline lookup yields CDR1 SNHLY and CDR2 FYNNEI. This CDR3 region has 14 residues. V dropped 6 bases and J dropped 5 bases, with 14 bases sitting between them. CDR3 sequence (DNA): TGTGCCAGCAGCCAAGTAGGGGGGGATCAGCCCCAGCATTTT. This translates into CASSQVGGDQPQHF.

This clonotype was observed a handful of times. This chain uses TRBV20-1 with TRBJ2-7; TRBD2 matches at 7 bases. V lost 8 bases and J lost 4; bases outside the gene matches: 11. The CDR3 has 13 residues. CDR1 and CDR2 (germline): DFQATT, SNEGSKA (reference sequence). DNA of the CDR3: TGCAGTCCCAAGGGGACTAAGTCATACGAGCAGTACTTC. This sequence encodes CSPKGTKSYEQYF.

As for this clonotype: This could be a read error, since a much larger clone is one nucleotide away. J is TRBJ1-3 and V is TRBV25-1; D uncertain. The CDR3 consists of 13 residues. Germline values: CDR1 MGHDK, CDR2 SYGVNS. Here the CDR3 reads CASSVDEGNIIYF. The CDR3 coding sequence is TGTGCCAGCAGCGTAGACGAAGGAAACATCATATATTTT.

This clonotype occurred a few times. The V gene is TRBV7-2, the J gene TRBJ2-7; TRBD1 aligns across 9 bases. Germline assignment: CDR1 SGHTA and CDR2 FQGNSA. The ends lost 5 bases at V and 7 bases at J; junction bases unmatched: 18. This CDR3 region has 17 residues. DNA of the CDR3: TGTGCCAGCAGCAAAACGCCCTCCGGGACAGGGACCTTGGAGCAGTACTTC. Translated: CASSKTPSGTGTLEQYF.

Only a few counts were recorded for this clonotype. The chain employs TRBV7-2 and TRBJ1-1, with D unresolved. The CDR3 loop spans 13 amino acids. The germline V and J ends were trimmed by 6 bases and 3 bases, with 11 bases remaining between them. Per the germline V gene, CDR1 is SGHTA and CDR2 is FQGNSA. CDR3 amino acids: CASRLGGYTEAFF. The CDR3 nucleotides are TGTGCCAGCAGACTAGGAGGGTACACTGAAGCTTTCTTT.

This clonotype showed up just a few times. CDR3 protein: CASSEAPLAGVTGELFF. CDR3 coding DNA: TGTGCCAGCAGTGAAGCGCCACTAGCGGGAGTCACCGGGGAGCTGTTTTTT. The chain recombines TRBV25-1 with TRBJ2-2, with 11 bases that match TRBD2. The CDR3 covers 17 residues. Trimming at V came to 2 bases and at J to 4 bases, leaving 6 bases not matched to a gene. Germline assignment: CDR1 MGHDK and CDR2 SYGVNS.

The rearrangement uses TRBV29-1 and TRBJ2-6; a possible D gene is TRBD1 (5 bases). This CDR3 has 13 residues. Trimming took off 2 bases at V and 4 bases at J, with 6 bases between the two ends. The V gene's germline CDR1 is SQVTM and CDR2 ANQGSEA. CDR3 in DNA: TGCAGCGTTGAATGGACAGGGGCCAACGTCCTGACTTTC. It yields the protein CSVEWTGANVLTF.

The gene calls are TRBV7-9 and TRBJ2-7; D remains unclear. V lost 7 bases and J 3 bases, leaving 19 bases between the germline ends. The CDR3 covers 15 residues. CDR1 SEHNR and CDR2 FQNEAQ come from the germline V gene (reference sequence). This CDR3 is CASTHSWSWGYEQYF. The CDR3 bases are TGTGCCAGCACCCACTCTTGGAGTTGGGGCTACGAGCAGTACTTC.

The chain is built from TRBV10-2 and TRBJ2-7, with D maybe TRBD2 (5 bases). Germline CDR1 reads WSHSY; CDR2 reads SAAADI. V lost 6 bases, J lost 2 bases, and 11 bases lay in between. This CDR3 contains 13 residues. CDR3 sequence: CASSPSGTYEQYF. The CDR3 coding sequence is TGCGCCAGCAGCCCCTCCGGGACCTACGAGCAGTACTTC.

This clonotype has only one observation. The DNA of the CDR3 is TGTGCCAGCAGTTACTCGACTGAGGGAGTTTCGGCCTACGAGCAGTACTTC. Residues: CASSYSTEGVSAYEQYF. The gene calls are TRBV2 and TRBJ2-7; D possibly corresponds to TRBD2 (5 bases). Trimming removed 5 bases at V and 2 bases at J, with 22 bases between. Germline V lookup: CDR1 SNHLY, CDR2 FYNNEI. This CDR3 has 17 residues. The complete variable domain, with remaining parts taken from reference TRBV2 and TRBJ2-7, reads EPEVTQTPSHQVTQMGQEVILRCVPISNHLYFYWYRQILGQKVEFLVSFYNNEISEKSEIFDDQFSVERPDGSNFTLKIRSTKLEDSAMYFCASSYSTEGVSAYEQYFGPGTRLTVT.

The chain employs TRBV15 and TRBJ1-3, with unresolved D. V was trimmed by 3 bases and J by 0 bases, leaving 12 bases between them. The CDR3 is 16 residues long. The germline gives CDR1 LNHNV, CDR2 YYDKDF (reference sequence). This CDR3 reads CATSSSGLSSGNTIYF. Here the CDR3 DNA reads TGTGCCACCAGCAGCTCTGGACTGTCCTCTGGAAACACCATATATTTT.

This clonotype has just a few counts. CDR3 bases: TGTGCCAGCAGCTTACCCCGGGACAGCCGTAATGAAAAACTGTTTTTT. This translates into CASSLPRDSRNEKLFF. The V gene is TRBV7-9, the J gene TRBJ1-4, with TRBD1 matching over 7 bases. After removal of 2 bases from V and 4 bases from J, the junction contained 7 bases not matched to a gene. The germline gives CDR1 SEHNR, CDR2 FQNEAQ (reference sequence). This CDR3 region has 16 residues.

A word on this clonotype: This may come from a read error, since a much larger clone is one base off. The CDR3 end shows no conserved phenylalanine or tryptophan, and so a read error is likely. V and J are TRBV7-9 and TRBJ1-2, with 8 bases aligning to TRBD1. The germline V gene encodes CDR1 SEHNR and CDR2 FQNEAQ (reference sequence). V lost 5 bases and J lost 3; bases outside the gene matches: 5. The CDR3 has 14 residues. For the CDR3, the DNA is TGTGCCAGCAGCACCCCGGGACAGGACTATGGCTACACCCTC. It is translated as CASSTPGQDYGYTL.

The V call is TRBV29-1, the J call TRBJ2-7; D might be TRBD1 (6 bases). The CDR3 covers 11 residues. Trimming took 6 bases from V and 7 from J, leaving 13 bases between them. Germline V CDR1 and CDR2: SQVTM, ANQGSEA. Here the CDR3 DNA reads TGCAGCGTGCAGGGGATGAGGGAGCAGTACTTC. Its protein product is CSVQGMREQYF.

Remarks on this clonotype: Germline is not matched at one junction end, which may reflect a read error. J is TRBJ2-7 and V is TRBV10-3; 10 bases are shared with TRBD2. The CDR3 runs to 18 residues. Germline V CDR1 and CDR2: ENHRY, SYGVKD. The CDR3 loop reads CASSAFSPSSGSEYEQYF. For the CDR3, the DNA is TGTGCCAGCAGTGCCTTCTCCCCCTCTAGCGGGAGTGAGTACGAGCAGTACTTC.

The chain links TRBV9 to TRBJ1-1; no reliable D call. Germline CDR1 is SGDLS and CDR2 is YYNGEE. The CDR3 contains 14 residues. V was clipped by 4 bases and J by 1 base, with 11 bases between them. Written as DNA, the CDR3 is TGTGCCAGCAGCCAAGGAACAGCGAACACTGAAGCTTTCTTT. Its protein is CASSQGTANTEAFF.

This clonotype has a handful of counts. This chain uses TRBV25-1 with TRBJ2-2; 9 nucleotides agree with TRBD1. Trimming cost V 3 bases and J 4 bases; bases outside gene matches: 3. CDR3 length: 15 amino acids. The germline CDR1 and CDR2 sequences are MGHDK and SYGVNS. The chain's CDR3 is CASSDRTGATGELFF. CDR3 coding DNA: TGTGCCAGCAGTGATCGGACAGGGGCCACCGGGGAGCTGTTTTTT.

The chain recombines TRBV15 with TRBJ2-5; no clear D gene. The CDR3 extends over 14 amino acids. Per the germline V gene, CDR1 is LNHNV and CDR2 is YYDKDF (reference sequence). The V end was cut by 3 bases, the J end by 0 bases, with 8 bases between. The CDR3 protein is CATSRYGNQETQYF. In DNA, the CDR3 is TGTGCCACCAGCAGGTATGGGAACCAAGAGACCCAGTACTTC.

A remark on this clonotype: A single base separates this from a much larger clone, so it may be a read error. V and J are TRBV20-1 and TRBJ2-5, with D perhaps TRBD2 (6 bases). The CDR3 is 12 amino acids. Germline V gene lookup returns CDR1 DFQATT and CDR2 SNEGSKA (reference sequence). The CDR3 protein is CSVLRREETQYF. Here the CDR3 DNA reads TGCAGCGTCCTTAGGAGGGAGGAGACCCAGTACTTC.

V and J are TRBV13 and TRBJ2-7; D is possibly TRBD1 (6 bases). The CDR3 extends over 16 amino acids. From germline, CDR1 is PRHDT and CDR2 FYEKMQ (reference sequence). With 5 bases removed from V and 2 bases from J, the gap between germline ends came to 19 bases. The CDR3, as DNA: TGTGCCAGCAGCGGCCAACAGGGAGAGGAGCCCTACGAGCAGTACTTC. It translates to CASSGQQGEEPYEQYF.